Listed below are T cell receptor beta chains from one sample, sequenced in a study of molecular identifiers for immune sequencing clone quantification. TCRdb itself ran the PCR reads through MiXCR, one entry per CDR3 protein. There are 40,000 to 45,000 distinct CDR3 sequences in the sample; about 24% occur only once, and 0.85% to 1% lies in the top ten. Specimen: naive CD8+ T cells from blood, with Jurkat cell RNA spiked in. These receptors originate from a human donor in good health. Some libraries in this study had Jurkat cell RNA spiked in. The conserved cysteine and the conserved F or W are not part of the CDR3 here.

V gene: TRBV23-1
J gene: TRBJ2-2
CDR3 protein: ASSHSDGELF

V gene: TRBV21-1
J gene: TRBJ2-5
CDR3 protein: ASSKRTGPNSVETQY

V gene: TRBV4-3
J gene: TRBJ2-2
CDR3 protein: ASTRGRLAGGPGELF

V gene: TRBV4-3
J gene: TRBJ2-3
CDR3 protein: ASRQAPGSTADTQY

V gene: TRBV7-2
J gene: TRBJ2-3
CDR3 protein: ASSLGLSGGGTSADTQY

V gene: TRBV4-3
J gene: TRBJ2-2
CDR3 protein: ASSQDRIGAWELF

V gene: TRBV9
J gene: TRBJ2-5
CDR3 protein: ASSPSAGADETQY

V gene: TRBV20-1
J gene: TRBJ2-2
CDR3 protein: SASRQSTGELF

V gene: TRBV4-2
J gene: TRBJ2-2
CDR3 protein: ASSQFEGLVVGELF

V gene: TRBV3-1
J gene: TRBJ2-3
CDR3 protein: ASSPTVPDTQY

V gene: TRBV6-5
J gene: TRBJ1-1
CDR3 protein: ASSYHDRATEAF

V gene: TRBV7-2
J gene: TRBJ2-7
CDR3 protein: ASSHPGTYEQY

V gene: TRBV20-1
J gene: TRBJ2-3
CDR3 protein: SASRTSGPSTDTQY

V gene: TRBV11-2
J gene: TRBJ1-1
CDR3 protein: ASSSPYRDLIMNTEAF

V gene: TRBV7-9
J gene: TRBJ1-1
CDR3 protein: ASSLALGHKNTEAF

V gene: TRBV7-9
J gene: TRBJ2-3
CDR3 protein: ASSSSWGGISTDTQY

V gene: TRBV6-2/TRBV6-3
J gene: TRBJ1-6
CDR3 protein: ASSPAHPSSYNSPLH

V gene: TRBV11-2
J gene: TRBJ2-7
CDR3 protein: ASSLSRGSPYEQY

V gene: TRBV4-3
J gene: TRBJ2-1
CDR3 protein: ASSKAPIDSSYNEQF

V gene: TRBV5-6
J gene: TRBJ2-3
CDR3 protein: AGSLGRVQGTAARY

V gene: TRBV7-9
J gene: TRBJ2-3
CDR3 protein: ASSPPIDRAETDTQY

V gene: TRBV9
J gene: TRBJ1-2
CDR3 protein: ASSVESGFGYT

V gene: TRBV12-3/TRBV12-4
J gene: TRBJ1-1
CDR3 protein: ASKPRGGRNTEAF

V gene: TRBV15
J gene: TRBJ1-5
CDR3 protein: ATSRDPPGSNQPQH

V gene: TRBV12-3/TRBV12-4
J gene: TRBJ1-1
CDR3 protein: ASSLVQGNTEAF

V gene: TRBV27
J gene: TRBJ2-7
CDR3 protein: ASRAWGNYEQY

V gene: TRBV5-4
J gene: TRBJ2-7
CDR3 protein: ASSLFKGREQY

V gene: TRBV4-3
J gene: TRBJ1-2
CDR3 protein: ASSQDQGKGLIYGYT

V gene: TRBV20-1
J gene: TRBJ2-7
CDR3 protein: SAKGLSSYEQY